The present entry profiles one T cell receptor beta chain with its context. These data are taken from a study of blood T cell repertoires in COVID-19. Study overall: From T cells, B-cell-depleted T cells, or PBMCs came the material, which was cDNA or gDNA.

Profiling relied on immunoSEQ multiplex PCR, and the TCRdb table lists in-frame clones only, not all of them. The table shows under 50,000 clones, with more than 75% occurring only once. Germline V CDR1 and CDR2: GTSNPN, SVGIG (reference sequence). The CDR3 has 15 amino acids. V gave up 2 bases and J gave up 2 bases; unmatched junction bases: 7. The source is a man aged 70-80 years with active COVID-19. Source material: peripheral blood. This sequence joins TRBV30 and TRBJ2-7, with 9 positions matching TRBD1. In DNA form, the CDR3 reads TGTGCCTGGAGTCAGGGGACAGGGCTAACCTACGAGCAGTACTTC. It codes for CAWSQGTGLTYEQYF.